This T cell receptor beta chain was recovered during a study of blood T cell repertoires in COVID-19. Study at large: Acute-phase and convalescent COVID-19 samples originated in the United States, Italy and Spain. From T cells, B-cell-depleted T cells, or PBMCs came the material, which was cDNA or gDNA.

Original processing notes: Estimated nucleated cell counts came from reference gene primer amplification. Profiling relied on immunoSEQ multiplex PCR, and the TCRdb table lists in-frame clones only, not all of them. V and J calls and clone size are given by that table; D and trimming were obtained from the DNA. The sample includes hundreds of thousands of clones, 70% to 85% of them seen just once. Germline CDR1 reads MDHEN; CDR2 reads SYDVKM. The CDR3 covers 14 residues. Trimming took 5 bases from V and 3 from J, leaving 13 bases between them. This TCR was recovered from a woman older than 75 with acute or convalescent COVID-19. The sequenced material came from peripheral blood. The chain has TRBV28 and TRBJ1-2; a possible D gene is TRBD1 (5 bases). The CDR3 nucleotides are TGTGCCAGCAGTGTGGCCCCGGGGGACTATGGCTACACCTTC. Translated, it gives CASSVAPGDYGYTF.